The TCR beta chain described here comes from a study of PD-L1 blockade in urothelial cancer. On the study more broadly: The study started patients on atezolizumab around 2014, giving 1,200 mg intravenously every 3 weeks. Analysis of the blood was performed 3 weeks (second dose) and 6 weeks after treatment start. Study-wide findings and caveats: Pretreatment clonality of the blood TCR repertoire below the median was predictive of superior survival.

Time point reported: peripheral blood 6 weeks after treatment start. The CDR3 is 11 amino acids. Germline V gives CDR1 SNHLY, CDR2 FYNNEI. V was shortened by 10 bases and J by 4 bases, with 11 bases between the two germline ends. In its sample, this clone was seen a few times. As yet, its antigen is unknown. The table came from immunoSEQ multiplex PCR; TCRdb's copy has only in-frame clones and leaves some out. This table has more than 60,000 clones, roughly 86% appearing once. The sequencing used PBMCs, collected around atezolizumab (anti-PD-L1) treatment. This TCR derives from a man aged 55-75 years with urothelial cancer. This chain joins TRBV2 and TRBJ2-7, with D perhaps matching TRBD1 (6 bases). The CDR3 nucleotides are TGTGCCACAGGGGTAGGTTACGAGCAGTACTTC. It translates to CATGVGYEQYF.